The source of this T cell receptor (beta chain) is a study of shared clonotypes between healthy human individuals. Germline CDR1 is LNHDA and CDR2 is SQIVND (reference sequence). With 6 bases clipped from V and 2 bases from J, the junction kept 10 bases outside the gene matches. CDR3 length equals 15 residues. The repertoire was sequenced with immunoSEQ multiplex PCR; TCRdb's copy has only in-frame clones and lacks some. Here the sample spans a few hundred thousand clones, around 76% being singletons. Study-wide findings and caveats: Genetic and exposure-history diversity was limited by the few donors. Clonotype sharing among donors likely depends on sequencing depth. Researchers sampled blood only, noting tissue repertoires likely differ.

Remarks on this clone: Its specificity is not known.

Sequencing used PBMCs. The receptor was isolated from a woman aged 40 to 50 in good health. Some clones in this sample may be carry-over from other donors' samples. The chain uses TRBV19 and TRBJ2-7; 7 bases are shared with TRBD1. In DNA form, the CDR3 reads TGTGCCAGTAGCAAAAACCGGGACAGAACCTACGAGCAGTACTTC. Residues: CASSKNRDRTYEQYF.